A selection of T cell receptor beta chains follows, all from one sample in a study of T cells in Graves' hyperthyroidism and ophthalmopathy. In TCRdb, the multiplex PCR reads were re-called with MiXCR into one record per CDR3 protein. Among hundreds of thousands of distinct CDR3 sequences listed, around 39% were seen once. Sequenced: blood. All receptors derive from a man in his late teens or twenties with Graves' hyperthyroidism. Each CDR3 is given with its conserved first and last residue. Each record gives: J gene, V gene, clone size, D gene, CDR3 protein, CDR3 DNA. A D gene is named only where the DNA matches it firmly. The listing skips clone size in some rows; elsewhere it reads once, few, many or a size class.

J gene: TRBJ1-5; V gene: TRBV19; clone size: once; D gene: .; CDR3 protein: CASSMGARGGNQPQHF; CDR3 DNA: TGTGCCAGTAGTATGGGGGCCCGGGGGGGCAATCAGCCCCAGCATTTT
J gene: TRBJ2-2; V gene: TRBV29-1; clone size: .; D gene: .; CDR3 protein: CSVEALRPGGSGELFF; CDR3 DNA: TGCAGCGTTGAGGCTCTCCGACCAGGGGGGTCCGGGGAGCTGTTTTTT
J gene: TRBJ1-1; V gene: TRBV5-1; clone size: .; D gene: TRBD1; CDR3 protein: CASSWGTEATEAFF; CDR3 DNA: TGCGCCAGCAGCTGGGGGACAGAGGCCACTGAAGCTTTCTTT
J gene: TRBJ2-7; V gene: TRBV2; clone size: many; D gene: TRBD1; CDR3 protein: CAILWDRGYEQYF; CDR3 DNA: TGTGCCATTCTATGGGACAGGGGTTACGAGCAGTACTTC
J gene: TRBJ2-5; V gene: TRBV25-1; clone size: .; D gene: TRBD2; CDR3 protein: CASSSYSGSQETQYF; CDR3 DNA: TGTGCCAGCAGTTCGTACAGCGGGAGCCAAGAGACCCAGTACTTC
J gene: TRBJ1-1; V gene: TRBV20-1; clone size: .; D gene: TRBD1; CDR3 protein: CSATPHGEGADNEAFF; CDR3 DNA: TGCAGTGCTACCCCCCATGGGGAGGGGGCCGACAATGAAGCTTTCTTT
J gene: TRBJ2-7; V gene: TRBV10-3; clone size: few; D gene: .; CDR3 protein: CASSNSLSYEQYF; CDR3 DNA: TGTGCCAGCAGTAACTCACTTTCCTACGAGCAGTACTTC
J gene: TRBJ2-5; V gene: TRBV11-2; clone size: .; D gene: .; CDR3 protein: CDSSQGFGGETQYF; CDR3 DNA: TGTGACAGCAGTCAGGGGTTCGGGGGAGAGACCCAGTACTTC
J gene: TRBJ2-7; V gene: TRBV29-1; clone size: .; D gene: .; CDR3 protein: CSGSGTYEQYF; CDR3 DNA: TGCAGCGGATCCGGGACCTACGAGCAGTACTTC
J gene: TRBJ1-1; V gene: TRBV29-1; clone size: .; D gene: .; CDR3 protein: CSVRVGQHTEAFF; CDR3 DNA: TGCAGCGTCCGCGTCGGACAGCACACTGAAGCTTTCTTT
J gene: TRBJ2-2; V gene: TRBV2; clone size: .; D gene: TRBD1; CDR3 protein: CASSDPGQYNTGELFF; CDR3 DNA: TGTGCCAGCAGTGATCCGGGACAGTACAACACCGGGGAGCTGTTTTTT
J gene: TRBJ2-7; V gene: TRBV29-1; clone size: .; D gene: .; CDR3 protein: CSVELETSEQYF; CDR3 DNA: TGCAGCGTTGAATTGGAGACTAGCGAGCAGTACTTC
J gene: TRBJ1-3; V gene: TRBV19; clone size: .; D gene: .; CDR3 protein: CASIQPSGLSGNTIYF; CDR3 DNA: TGTGCCAGTATCCAGCCCAGCGGACTCTCTGGAAACACCATATATTTT
J gene: TRBJ2-7; V gene: TRBV12-3/TRBV12-4; clone size: few; D gene: .; CDR3 protein: CASSPTTWREQYF; CDR3 DNA: TGTGCCAGCAGCCCAACCACATGGCGCGAGCAGTACTTC
J gene: TRBJ2-2; V gene: TRBV7-8; clone size: .; D gene: TRBD1; CDR3 protein: CASSHRGQGAGGELFF; CDR3 DNA: TGTGCCAGCAGTCATAGGGGACAGGGGGCTGGCGGGGAGCTGTTTTTT
J gene: TRBJ1-5; V gene: TRBV11-1; clone size: .; D gene: .; CDR3 protein: CASSLLGRGSNQPQHF; CDR3 DNA: TGTGCCAGCAGCTTACTGGGCAGGGGTAGCAATCAGCCCCAGCATTTT
J gene: TRBJ2-5; V gene: TRBV9; clone size: many; D gene: .; CDR3 protein: CASSVTTHQETQYF; CDR3 DNA: TGTGCCAGCAGCGTAACGACGCACCAAGAGACCCAGTACTTC
J gene: TRBJ1-1; V gene: TRBV7-6; clone size: .; D gene: TRBD1; CDR3 protein: CASSFADRGSEAFF; CDR3 DNA: TGTGCCAGCAGCTTCGCGGACAGGGGGTCTGAAGCTTTCTTT
J gene: TRBJ1-2; V gene: TRBV10-2; clone size: .; D gene: .; CDR3 protein: CASSGRGVFYGYTF; CDR3 DNA: TGCGCCAGCAGCGGCAGGGGAGTATTTTATGGCTACACCTTC
J gene: TRBJ1-1; V gene: TRBV10-3; clone size: .; D gene: .; CDR3 protein: CASRDWASNTEAFF; CDR3 DNA: TGTGCCAGCAGGGACTGGGCTTCCAACACTGAAGCTTTCTTT
J gene: TRBJ1-3; V gene: TRBV9; clone size: many; D gene: .; CDR3 protein: CASSVGGISGNTIYF; CDR3 DNA: TGTGCCAGCAGTGTAGGGGGTATCTCTGGAAACACCATATATTTT
J gene: TRBJ2-6; V gene: TRBV19; clone size: many; D gene: TRBD1; CDR3 protein: CASSPRTGGSGANVLTF; CDR3 DNA: TGTGCCAGTAGTCCCCGGACAGGGGGCAGTGGGGCCAACGTCCTGACTTTC
J gene: TRBJ2-7; V gene: TRBV2; clone size: .; D gene: TRBD2; CDR3 protein: CASSRTSGVPAGDEQYF; CDR3 DNA: TGTGCCAGCAGCCGGACTAGCGGGGTTCCTGCGGGGGACGAGCAGTACTTC
J gene: TRBJ2-7; V gene: TRBV5-1; clone size: few; D gene: TRBD1; CDR3 protein: CASSLIQGAPSYEQYF; CDR3 DNA: TGCGCCAGCAGCTTGATACAGGGGGCTCCCTCATACGAGCAGTACTTC
J gene: TRBJ2-1; V gene: TRBV7-9; clone size: .; D gene: .; CDR3 protein: CASSLADEQFF; CDR3 DNA: TGTGCCAGCAGCTTAGCAGATGAGCAGTTCTTC
J gene: TRBJ1-2; V gene: TRBV7-9; clone size: .; D gene: .; CDR3 protein: CASSSGLGGGTSYGYTF; CDR3 DNA: TGTGCCAGCAGCAGCGGACTGGGAGGAGGGACCTCCTATGGCTACACCTTC
J gene: TRBJ1-3; V gene: TRBV7-3; clone size: .; D gene: .; CDR3 protein: CASSQGGRTGNTIYF; CDR3 DNA: TGCGCCAGCAGCCAAGGGGGGAGAACTGGAAACACCATATATTTT
J gene: TRBJ2-7; V gene: TRBV5-4; clone size: few; D gene: .; CDR3 protein: CASSRDQAGSPQGEQYF; CDR3 DNA: TGTGCCAGCTCACGAGACCAGGCGGGTTCCCCCCAGGGAGAGCAGTACTTC
J gene: TRBJ1-2; V gene: TRBV11-2; clone size: .; D gene: TRBD1; CDR3 protein: CASSQDISTGRNYGYTF; CDR3 DNA: TGTGCCAGCAGCCAAGATATTTCGACAGGGCGTAACTATGGCTACACCTTC
J gene: TRBJ2-5; V gene: TRBV29-1; clone size: many; D gene: .; CDR3 protein: CSVEDPFDHLSQETQYF; CDR3 DNA: TGCAGCGTTGAAGATCCCTTTGATCATCTTTCTCAAGAGACCCAGTACTTC
J gene: TRBJ1-1; V gene: TRBV9; clone size: .; D gene: TRBD1; CDR3 protein: CASSRVQGVNTEAFF; CDR3 DNA: TGTGCCAGCAGCAGGGTACAGGGGGTGAACACTGAAGCTTTCTTT
J gene: TRBJ1-1; V gene: TRBV24-1; clone size: .; D gene: .; CDR3 protein: CASQREGSTEAFF; CDR3 DNA: TGTGCCAGCCAGAGGGAGGGATCCACTGAAGCTTTCTTT
J gene: TRBJ1-5; V gene: TRBV10-3; clone size: .; D gene: TRBD1; CDR3 protein: CAISERSGTGDSNQPQHF; CDR3 DNA: TGTGCCATCAGTGAGCGGTCCGGGACAGGGGATAGCAATCAGCCCCAGCATTTT
J gene: TRBJ1-2; V gene: TRBV3-1; clone size: .; D gene: .; CDR3 protein: CASSHLDRGYTF; CDR3 DNA: TGTGCCAGCAGCCATCTTGATAGGGGCTACACCTTC
J gene: TRBJ1-3; V gene: TRBV7-6; clone size: .; D gene: .; CDR3 protein: CASSLDEADYGNTIYF; CDR3 DNA: TGTGCCAGCAGCTTAGACGAAGCGGACTATGGAAACACCATATATTTT
J gene: TRBJ1-4; V gene: TRBV12-3/TRBV12-4; clone size: .; D gene: .; CDR3 protein: CASSRIRGEKLFF; CDR3 DNA: TGTGCCAGCAGCCGGATCCGGGGTGAAAAACTGTTTTTT
J gene: TRBJ2-5; V gene: TRBV9; clone size: few; D gene: TRBD2; CDR3 protein: CASSVGGRAPETQYF; CDR3 DNA: TGTGCCAGCAGCGTAGGAGGGAGGGCCCCAGAGACCCAGTACTTC
J gene: TRBJ1-1; V gene: TRBV7-6; clone size: .; D gene: .; CDR3 protein: CASSQEAGWAEAFF; CDR3 DNA: TGTGCCAGCAGCCAAGAGGCAGGGTGGGCTGAAGCTTTCTTT
J gene: TRBJ2-5; V gene: TRBV7-9; clone size: .; D gene: .; CDR3 protein: CASSSLMEIYF; CDR3 DNA: TGTGCCAGCAGCTCCCTAATGGAGATATACTTC
J gene: TRBJ1-5; V gene: TRBV2; clone size: many; D gene: .; CDR3 protein: CASSETGNNQPQHF; CDR3 DNA: TGTGCCAGCAGTGAAACGGGGAACAATCAGCCCCAGCATTTT
J gene: TRBJ2-7; V gene: TRBV5-1; clone size: few; D gene: TRBD1; CDR3 protein: CASSSTGGRSYEQYF; CDR3 DNA: TGCGCCAGCAGCTCTACAGGGGGGAGGTCCTACGAGCAGTACTTC
J gene: TRBJ2-7; V gene: TRBV7-6; clone size: many; D gene: .; CDR3 protein: CASSLGGGDEQYF; CDR3 DNA: TGTGCCAGCAGCTTAGGAGGGGGGGACGAGCAGTACTTC
J gene: TRBJ1-1; V gene: TRBV10-3; clone size: .; D gene: .; CDR3 protein: CAISDVEAEAFF; CDR3 DNA: TGTGCCATCAGTGATGTGGAAGCTGAAGCTTTCTTT
J gene: TRBJ1-3; V gene: TRBV6-6; clone size: few; D gene: .; CDR3 protein: CASGLASGNTIYF; CDR3 DNA: TGTGCCAGCGGCCTCGCCTCGGGAAACACCATATATTTT
J gene: TRBJ2-5; V gene: TRBV6-1; clone size: .; D gene: .; CDR3 protein: CASSYGAGTQYF; CDR3 DNA: TGTGCCAGCAGTTATGGGGCTGGGACCCAGTACTTC
J gene: TRBJ2-3; V gene: TRBV7-9; clone size: once; D gene: TRBD1; CDR3 protein: CASSLGTGEFADTQYF; CDR3 DNA: TGTGCCAGCAGCTTAGGGACAGGGGAGTTCGCAGATACGCAGTATTTT
J gene: TRBJ2-7; V gene: TRBV7-2; clone size: .; D gene: TRBD1; CDR3 protein: CASSTGQGFSYEQYF; CDR3 DNA: TGTGCCAGCAGTACGGGACAGGGGTTCTCCTACGAGCAGTACTTC
J gene: TRBJ2-2; V gene: TRBV5-4; clone size: once; D gene: .; CDR3 protein: CAYGVPKNTGELFF; CDR3 DNA: TGTGCCTACGGGGTCCCTAAAAACACCGGGGAGCTGTTTTTT
J gene: TRBJ1-5; V gene: TRBV9; clone size: few; D gene: TRBD1; CDR3 protein: CASSVGGQGEQPQHF; CDR3 DNA: TGTGCCAGCAGCGTAGGGGGACAGGGGGAACAGCCCCAGCATTTT
J gene: TRBJ1-1; V gene: TRBV19; clone size: many; D gene: .; CDR3 protein: CASRHRDGSEAFF; CDR3 DNA: TGTGCCAGTAGGCATAGGGACGGGAGTGAAGCTTTCTTT